These 21 T cell receptor beta chains were sequenced from one sample in a study of cytomegalovirus exposure and HLA in healthy donors. Primers: 60 Vbeta forward and 13 Jbeta reverse. Measured with immunoSEQ multiplex PCR; TCRdb has only the in-frame clones, and not every one. The table includes 150,000 to 200,000 clones, under 80% detected once. The sample comprised PBMCs. These receptors were obtained from a man in his forties in good health and CMV-seronegative.

The chain carries TRBV7-3 and TRBJ2-2; 11 bases map to TRBD2. The CDR3 runs to 17 residues. Germline trimming cut 0 bases from V and 6 bases from J; bases unmatched to any gene: 6. CDR1 is SGHTA, CDR2 FQGTGA, per germline. CDR3 coding DNA: TGTGCCAGCAGCTTAACGTTTCTAGCGGGAGGTGCCGGGGAGCTGTTTTTT. Protein sequence: CASSLTFLAGGAGELFF.

This clone was seen only a few times. The chain carries TRBV19 and TRBJ2-7, with D tentatively TRBD1 (6 bases). V gave up 5 bases and J gave up 3 bases, with 17 bases separating them. This CDR3 is built from 15 residues. Germline V CDR1 and CDR2: LNHDA, SQIVND (reference sequence). The CDR3 loop is CASSGDSRGDYEQYF. The DNA of the CDR3 is TGTGCCAGTAGTGGAGATTCCAGGGGAGACTACGAGCAGTACTTC.

The chain links TRBV27 to TRBJ1-4, with 7 bases identical to TRBD1. Germline V gene sequence: CDR1 MNHEY, CDR2 SMNVEV (reference sequence). Germline trimming cut 5 bases from V and 7 bases from J; bases unmatched to any gene: 13. The CDR3 has 16 residues. This CDR3 is CASSPGIDRVAEKLFF. The CDR3 DNA is TGTGCCAGCAGTCCCGGAATTGACAGGGTAGCTGAAAAACTGTTTTTT. Complete variable domain (other parts from reference TRBV27 and TRBJ1-4): EAQVTQNPRYLITVTGKKLTVTCSQNMNHEYMSWYRQDPGLGLRQIYYSMNVEVTDKGDVPEGYKVSRKEKRNFPLILESPSPNQTSLYFCASSPGIDRVAEKLFFGSGTQLSVL.

The chain joins TRBV4-1 to TRBJ2-5, with D possibly being TRBD2 (5 bases). Trimming removed 1 base at V and 1 base at J, with 7 bases between. This CDR3 region has 14 residues. The germline V gene encodes CDR1 MGHRA and CDR2 YSYEKL. For the CDR3, the DNA is TGCGCCAGCAGCCAAGTAGGAGGCCAAGAGACCCAGTACTTC. Translating gives CASSQVGGQETQYF.

This clone has more than one count but fewer than ten. The chain uses TRBV18 and TRBJ1-1, with D possibly matching TRBD1 (6 bases). The CDR3 consists of 14 residues. Germline assignment: CDR1 KGHSH and CDR2 LQKENI. Trimming shortened V by 3 bases and J by 8 bases, and 16 bases separated the two germline ends. CDR3 protein: CASSPQNREGEAFF. In nucleotides, the CDR3 is TGTGCCAGCTCACCGCAAAACAGGGAGGGAGAAGCTTTCTTT.

The V and J genes are TRBV27 and TRBJ2-1, with TRBD2 matching 10 bases. The CDR3 has 19 amino acids. The ends lost 11 bases at V and 1 base at J; junction bases unmatched: 20. Germline-derived CDR1 and CDR2 are MNHEY and SMNVEV (reference sequence). The CDR3 loop reads CAHEATMGLAGASYNEQFF. CDR3 bases: TGTGCCCATGAGGCTACAATGGGGCTAGCGGGAGCGTCCTACAATGAGCAGTTCTTC.

CDR3 nucleotide sequence: TGTGCCAGCAGCGTAGGAGCGGGAGGGCAAGGGGACATTCAGTACTTC. Its translation: CASSVGAGGQGDIQYF. The chain links TRBV9 to TRBJ2-4, with 10 bases that match TRBD2. Unmatched junction bases numbered 8, after V lost 0 bases and J lost 8 bases. CDR1 and CDR2 from the germline V gene are SGDLS and YYNGEE. The CDR3 consists of 16 residues.

This clone was counted only a few times. CDR3 sequence (DNA): TGTGCCAGCAGTTCTACGGACTACAGCACCGGGGAGCTGTTTTTT. It translates to CASSSTDYSTGELFF. The chain is built from TRBV2 and TRBJ2-2, with TRBD2 as a possible D gene (6 bases). The germline gives CDR1 SNHLY, CDR2 FYNNEI. V lost 5 bases, J lost 4 bases, and 14 bases lay in between. The CDR3 runs 15 residues. Full variable domain (remainder filled in from reference TRBV2 and TRBJ2-2): EPEVTQTPSHQVTQMGQEVILRCVPISNHLYFYWYRQILGQKVEFLVSFYNNEISEKSEIFDDQFSVERPDGSNFTLKIRSTKLEDSAMYFCASSSTDYSTGELFFGEGSRLTVL.

This clone has more than one count but fewer than ten. As DNA, the CDR3 is TGTGCTACTTCGAGCGGCAAAAACATTCAGTACTTC. It encodes CATSSGKNIQYF. The genes are TRBV5-6 and TRBJ2-4, with a tentative D call TRBD2 (5 bases). The CDR3 has 12 residues. The germline gives CDR1 SGHDT, CDR2 YYEEEE. The complete variable domain, with remaining parts taken from reference TRBV5-6 and TRBJ2-4, reads DAGVTQSPTHLIKTRGQQVTLRCSPKSGHDTVSWYQQALGQGPQFIFQYYEEEERQRGNFPDRFSGHQFPNYSSELNVNALLLGDSALYLCATSSGKNIQYFGAGTRLSVL.

V usage is TRBV11-2 and J usage is TRBJ1-5, with TRBD1 matching 7 bases. Germline CDR1 SGHAT, CDR2 FQNNGV. The CDR3 totals 15 residues. Trimming cost V 5 bases and J 8 bases; bases outside gene matches: 12. CDR3 region: CASSETGRTSEPQHF. The CDR3 DNA sequence: TGTGCCAGCAGCGAGACAGGGCGGACGAGCGAGCCCCAGCATTTT.

CDR3 residues: CASSEGGMGYEQYF. CDR3 sequence (DNA): TGTGCCAGCAGTGAAGGGGGCATGGGCTACGAGCAGTACTTC. V and J are TRBV25-1 and TRBJ2-7, with D perhaps matching TRBD1 (6 bases). The CDR3 is 14 residues long. V was cut by 2 bases and J by 3 bases, with 11 bases left in between. Per germline, CDR1 MGHDK and CDR2 SYGVNS.

The genes are TRBV5-6 and TRBJ2-5; 10 bases fit TRBD1. The J call may not be correct, given that the DNA end is closer to TRBJ2-7. The length of the CDR3 is 17 residues. Germline V gives CDR1 SGHDT, CDR2 YYEEEE. The CDR3 is CASSPFLRDRGSYEQYF. In DNA, the CDR3 is TGTGCCAGCAGCCCCTTCCTCCGGGACAGGGGCTCCTACGAGCAGTACTTC.

This chain connects TRBV25-1 to TRBJ2-7, with TRBD2 as a possible D gene (6 bases). Between the trimmed V and J ends, which lost 1 base and 3 bases, there was a span of 13 bases. Germline CDR1 is MGHDK and CDR2 is SYGVNS. CDR3 length: 15 amino acids. CDR3 nucleotides: TGTGCCAGCAGTGAATCGGGACTGAAGGGCTACGAGCAGTACTTC. Translation: CASSESGLKGYEQYF.

CDR3 amino acids: CAISGDRGAVETQYF. As DNA, the CDR3 is TGTGCCATCAGTGGTGACAGGGGAGCGGTAGAGACCCAGTACTTC. The chain employs TRBV10-3 and TRBJ2-5; 8 bases line up with TRBD1. Germline CDR1 reads ENHRY; CDR2 reads SYGVKD. The CDR3 is made up of 15 amino acids. The ends lost 4 bases at V and 4 bases at J; junction bases unmatched: 8.

This chain links TRBV30 with TRBJ2-1; 9 nucleotides align to TRBD2. V was clipped by 2 bases and J by 8 bases; unmatched bases: 13. The germline V gene encodes CDR1 GTSNPN and CDR2 SVGIG (reference sequence). This CDR3 contains 16 residues. CDR3 loop: CAWSPFIAAGGDEQFF. As DNA, the CDR3 is TGTGCCTGGAGTCCCTTCATTGCGGCGGGGGGGGATGAGCAGTTCTTC.

V usage is TRBV6-6 and J usage is TRBJ1-2; TRBD1 agrees at 12 bases. The CDR3 spans 14 residues. Germline assignment: CDR1 MNHNY and CDR2 SVGAGI (reference sequence). V dropped 7 bases and J dropped 5; count of bases not matched to a gene: 5. The CDR3 region has the DNA TGTGCCAGCAAGGGACAGGGGGCGGGGTATGGCTACACCTTC. This gives the protein CASKGQGAGYGYTF.

This chain uses TRBV29-1 with TRBJ2-3, with D tentatively TRBD2 (5 bases). The germline CDR1 and CDR2 sequences are SQVTM and ANQGSEA. Between the trimmed V and J ends, which lost 2 bases and 0 bases, there was a span of 12 bases. The CDR3 runs 15 residues. This chain's CDR3 is CSVEPWTGSTDTQYF. The CDR3 nucleotides read TGCAGCGTTGAACCCTGGACTGGTAGCACAGATACGCAGTATTTT.

The table lists this clone with a few counts. The chain combines TRBV6-5 with TRBJ1-1; D is uncertain. CDR3 length: 13 residues. The V end lost 2 bases, the J end lost 7 bases, and 11 bases lay between the germline ends. The germline gives CDR1 MNHEY, CDR2 SVGAGI. CDR3 sequence (DNA): TGTGCCAGCAGTTACGTGGTTCGGGGTGAAGCTTTCTTT. Translated, it gives CASSYVVRGEAFF.

This sequence joins TRBV4-3 and TRBJ2-5; D unresolved. The germline V gene encodes CDR1 LGHNA and CDR2 YSLEER. CDR3 length: 13 residues. Trimming shortened V by 1 base and J by 5 bases, and 8 bases separated the two germline ends. The CDR3 here is CASSQGVRETQYF. The CDR3 DNA reads TGCGCCAGCAGCCAAGGCGTGAGGGAGACCCAGTACTTC.

This clone was found a few times. The rearrangement uses TRBV30 and TRBJ1-3; D unresolved. Germline assignment: CDR1 GTSNPN and CDR2 SVGIG (reference sequence). V was shortened by 2 bases and J by 4 bases, with 15 bases between the two germline ends. The CDR3 extends over 15 amino acids. This chain's CDR3 is CAWSKSPEEGNTIYF. The CDR3 bases are TGTGCCTGGAGTAAGAGTCCTGAGGAAGGAAACACCATATATTTT.

The chain employs TRBV5-1 and TRBJ1-2; possibly TRBD1 for D (5 bases). This CDR3 contains 18 residues. Trimming removed 2 bases from V and 2 bases from J, with 22 bases in between. Germline V gene sequence: CDR1 SGHRS, CDR2 YFSETQ. The CDR3 nucleotides read TGCGCCAGCAGCTTTGGGGGGGGGACCCTTGAAGCGAACTATGGCTACACCTTC. This gives the protein CASSFGGGTLEANYGYTF.